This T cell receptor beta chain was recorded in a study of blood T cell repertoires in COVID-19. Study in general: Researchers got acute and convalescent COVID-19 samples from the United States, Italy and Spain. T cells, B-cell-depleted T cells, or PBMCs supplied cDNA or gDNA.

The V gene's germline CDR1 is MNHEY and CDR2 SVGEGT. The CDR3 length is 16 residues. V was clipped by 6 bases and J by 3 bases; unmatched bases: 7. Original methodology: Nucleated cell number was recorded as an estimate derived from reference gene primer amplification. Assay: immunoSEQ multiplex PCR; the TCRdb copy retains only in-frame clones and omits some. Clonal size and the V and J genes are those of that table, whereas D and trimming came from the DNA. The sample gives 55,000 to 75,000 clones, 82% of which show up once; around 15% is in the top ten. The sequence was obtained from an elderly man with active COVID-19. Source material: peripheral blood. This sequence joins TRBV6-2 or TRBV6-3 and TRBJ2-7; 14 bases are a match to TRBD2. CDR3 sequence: CASSSGTSGSFYEQYF. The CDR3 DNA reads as TGTGCCAGCAGCTCCGGGACTAGCGGGAGCTTCTACGAGCAGTACTTC.